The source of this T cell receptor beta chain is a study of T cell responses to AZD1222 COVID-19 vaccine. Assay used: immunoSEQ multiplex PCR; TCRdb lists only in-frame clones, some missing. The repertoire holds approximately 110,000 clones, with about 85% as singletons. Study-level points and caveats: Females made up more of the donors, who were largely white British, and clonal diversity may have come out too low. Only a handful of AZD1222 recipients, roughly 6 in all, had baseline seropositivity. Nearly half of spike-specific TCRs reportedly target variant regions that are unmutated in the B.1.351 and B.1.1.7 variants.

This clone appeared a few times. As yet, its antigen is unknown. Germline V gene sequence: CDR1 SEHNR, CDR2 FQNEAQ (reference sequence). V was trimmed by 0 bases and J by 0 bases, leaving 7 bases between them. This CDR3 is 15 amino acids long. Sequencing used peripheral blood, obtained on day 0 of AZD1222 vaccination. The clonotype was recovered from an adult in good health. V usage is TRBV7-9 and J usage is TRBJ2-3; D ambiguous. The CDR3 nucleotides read TGTGCCAGCAGCTTAGCGGTGGCTAGCACAGATACGCAGTATTTT. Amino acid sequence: CASSLAVASTDTQYF.